A single sample is the source of the 2 T cell receptor beta chains below, sequenced in a study of cytomegalovirus exposure and HLA in healthy donors. The PCR contained 60 Vbeta and 13 Jbeta primers. Some clones are missing from TCRdb's copy, which holds only in-frame ones; the method was immunoSEQ multiplex PCR. This sample yields some 180,000 clones, of which approximately 84% are seen a single time; 2.9% belongs to the top ten. The sequenced sample consisted of PBMCs. The receptors originated from a female donor in good health and CMV-seronegative.

The chain links TRBV30 to TRBJ1-3; tentative D call: TRBD1 (5 bases). The germline CDR1 and CDR2 sequences are GTSNPN and SVGIG (reference sequence). The V end was cut by 0 bases, the J end by 0 bases, with 18 bases between. The CDR3 is 18 amino acids. The CDR3 reads CAWSVTLTGLVSGNTIYF. DNA for the CDR3: TGTGCCTGGAGTGTAACCCTCACAGGCTTAGTCTCTGGAAACACCATATATTTT.

This clone has just one count. The rearrangement uses TRBV4-1 and TRBJ1-5; D gene ambiguous. Trimming removed 2 bases at V and 5 bases at J, with 19 bases between. The CDR3 has 17 residues. From germline, CDR1 is MGHRA and CDR2 YSYEKL. DNA of the CDR3: TGCGCCAGCAGCCAAAGCCCCGTACGAGGAAGGCATCAGCCCCAGCATTTT. Protein: CASSQSPVRGRHQPQHF.